There are a few counts of the clone carrying this T cell receptor (beta chain). The antigen remains undetermined. This record belongs to a study of T-cell memory formation after mild COVID-19. Findings of the study overall: CD4+ contracting clones were mainly CM and EM; CD8+ ones, EMRA. In pre-infection memory, a portion of responding clones appeared, which suggested that cross-reactive memory joined.

Using its own MiXCR run on the 5' RACE reads, TCRdb lists one record per CDR3 protein. This table holds around 130,000 distinct CDR3 sequences, 5% to 6.5% found once. Germline V CDR1 and CDR2: SGHRS, YFSETQ. Trimming stripped 5 bases from V and 3 bases from J, with 14 bases between. This CDR3 has 14 amino acids. V and J are TRBV5-1 and TRBJ1-1, with D hard to call. This receptor was taken from an adult woman who had mild COVID-19 (a few samples of this study predate the infection). Cell type and time point are not known. The sample comprised PBMCs or a T cell subset sorted from them (not recorded which). The CDR3 DNA reads as TGCGCCAGCAGTAGTCGGGGAAGTGACACTGAAGCTTTCTTT. Protein product: CASSSRGSDTEAFF.